This TCR beta chain was recorded in a study of T cell repertoires and HLA-DP antigens. Trimming at V came to 1 base and at J to 9 bases, leaving 7 bases not matched to a gene. CDR1 MGHDK and CDR2 SYGVNS come from the germline V gene. The CDR3 consists of 15 residues. Regarding this clone: Its specificity is not known.

Assay: immunoSEQ multiplex PCR; the TCRdb copy retains only in-frame clones and omits some. This sample carries approximately 86,000 clones, around 86% of them seen once, and the ten largest clones take about 1.8%. Sequencing was done on a sample of CD4+ T cells from PBMCs. The chain is built from TRBV25-1 and TRBJ2-1, with 9 bases fitting TRBD2. This receptor was taken from a man between 45 and 60 years old in good health and CMV-seronegative. CDR3 sequence (DNA): TGTGCCAGCAGTGAATCTGGCGGGGGGGCTGGTGAGCAGTTCTTC. This gives the protein CASSESGGGAGEQFF.